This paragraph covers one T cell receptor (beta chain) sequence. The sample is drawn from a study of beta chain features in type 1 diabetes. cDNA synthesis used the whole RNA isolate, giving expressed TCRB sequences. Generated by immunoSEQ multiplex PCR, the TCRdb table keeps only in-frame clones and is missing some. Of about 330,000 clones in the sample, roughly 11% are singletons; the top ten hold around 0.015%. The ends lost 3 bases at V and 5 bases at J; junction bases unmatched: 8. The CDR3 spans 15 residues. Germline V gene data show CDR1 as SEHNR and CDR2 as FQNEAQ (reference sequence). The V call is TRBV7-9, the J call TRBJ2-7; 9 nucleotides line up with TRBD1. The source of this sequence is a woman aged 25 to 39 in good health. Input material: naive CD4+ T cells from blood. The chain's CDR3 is CASSFSHGTGHEQYF. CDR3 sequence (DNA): TGTGCCAGCAGCTTCTCTCACGGGACAGGGCACGAGCAGTACTTC. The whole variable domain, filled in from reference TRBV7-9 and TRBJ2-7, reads DTGVSQNPRHKITKRGQNVTFRCDPISEHNRLYWYRQTLGQGPEFLTYFQNEAQLEKSRLLSDRFSAERPKGSFSTLEIQRTEQGDSAMYLCASSFSHGTGHEQYFGPGTRLTVT.